This TCR beta chain comes out of a study of neurological immune-mediated disorders. The CDR3 extends over 13 amino acids. V gave up 2 bases and J gave up 7 bases, with 10 bases separating them. Germline CDR1 is SGHRS and CDR2 is YFSETQ. TCRdb fed the 5' RACE reads into MiXCR, producing one record per CDR3 protein. The sample consists of approximately 40,000 distinct CDR3 sequences, about 12% of them appearing once. Source material was 2 million unsorted PBMCs, stored at -80 °C in RNAlater. This clonotype was seen at least ten times. The chain combines TRBV5-1 with TRBJ2-1; D gene unclear. The sequenced sample was PBMCs. The sequence came from a female donor in good health. The DNA of the CDR3 is TGCGCCAGCAGCTTACGGTTCGGGAATGAGCAGTTCTTC. Protein sequence: CASSLRFGNEQFF.